These 20 T cell receptor beta chains were all obtained from the same sample, sequenced in a study of CD8+CD57+ T cells in acquired aplastic anemia. Profiling of TCR beta VDJ combinations and CDR3 sequences used genomic DNA as template. MiXCR, applied by TCRdb to the reads, yields one record per CDR3 protein. The repertoire holds about 170,000 distinct CDR3 sequences, with under 75% as singletons. The sample taken for sequencing was sorted CD4+, CD8+, or CD8+CD57+ T cells (not recorded which) from PBMCs. The receptors derive from a human donor in good health.

This clonotype was seen at least ten times. V is TRBV20-1 and J is TRBJ2-5, with TRBD2 matching 14 bases. Looked up from germline, CDR1 is DFQATT and CDR2 is SNEGSKA (reference sequence). The CDR3 is made up of 19 amino acids. Unmatched junction bases numbered 13, after V lost 4 bases and J lost 0 bases. The CDR3 DNA is TGCAGTGCTACCCCAATGCCGGGACTAGCGGGAGACCACCAAGAGACCCAGTACTTC. It yields the protein CSATPMPGLAGDHQETQYF.

The chain uses TRBV10-3 and TRBJ1-2; 9 bases fit TRBD1. This CDR3 spans 14 amino acids. Germline values: CDR1 ENHRY, CDR2 SYGVKD. V lost 6 bases and J lost 5; bases outside the gene matches: 7. CDR3 loop: CAIRTGTGPYGYTF. CDR3 sequence (DNA): TGTGCCATCAGAACCGGGACAGGGCCATATGGCTACACCTTC.

This rearrangement joins TRBV24-1 to TRBJ1-1; TRBD1 matches at 9 bases. J gave up 4 bases and V 2 bases, and 4 bases lay outside the gene matches. Germline CDR1 and CDR2: KGHDR and SFDVKD. The CDR3 runs 15 residues. CDR3 residues: CATSDSKDRGTEAFF. As DNA, the CDR3 is TGTGCCACCAGTGATTCAAAGGACAGGGGCACTGAAGCTTTCTTT.

The rearrangement links TRBV15 to TRBJ2-2; TRBD1 matches 11 bases. The CDR3 is made up of 24 amino acids. The germline V gene encodes CDR1 LNHNV and CDR2 YYDKDF (reference sequence). V shed 0 bases and J 4 bases; nucleotides not matched to a gene: 25. The CDR3 loop reads CATSRERTGGTGSGSGRSTGELFF. Here the CDR3 DNA reads TGTGCCACCAGCAGAGAAAGGACAGGGGGCACGGGTAGCGGGAGTGGCCGCAGCACCGGGGAGCTGTTTTTT.

This clonotype has just one count. This chain joins TRBV9 and TRBJ1-2; possible D gene TRBD1, 6 bases. The CDR3 covers 14 residues. Trimming removed 2 bases at V and 7 bases at J, with 15 bases between. Germline V CDR1 and CDR2: SGDLS, YYNGEE. This CDR3 is CASSVLGGASGYTF. The DNA for the CDR3 is TGTGCCAGCAGCGTCCTGGGGGGGGCGAGTGGCTACACCTTC.

This clonotype occurred many times. The CDR3 sequence: CASSVGDRGRWGTQYF. CDR3 sequence (DNA): TGTGCCAGCAGCGTAGGCGACAGGGGGCGATGGGGGACCCAGTACTTC. V gene TRBV9 combines with J gene TRBJ2-5, with 10 bases aligning to TRBD1. The V gene end was trimmed by 0 bases and the J gene end by 7 bases; junction bases not matched to a gene: 9. Germline CDR1 reads SGDLS; CDR2 reads YYNGEE. The CDR3 sequence is 16 residues long. The whole variable domain, remainder taken from reference TRBV9 and TRBJ2-5, is DSGVTQTPKHLITATGQRVTLRCSPRSGDLSVYWYQQSLDQGLQFLIQYYNGEERAKGNILERFSAQQFPDLHSELNLSSLELGDSALYFCASSVGDRGRWGTQYFGPGTRLLVL.

The rearrangement joins TRBV7-6 to TRBJ2-2, with D unclear. This CDR3 is 14 amino acids long. V was clipped by 0 bases and J by 2 bases, with 4 bases between them. Looked up from germline, CDR1 is SGHVS and CDR2 is FNYEAQ. CDR3 sequence (DNA): TGTGCCAGCAGCTTAGCGGTCAACACCGGGGAGCTGTTTTTT. Amino acid sequence: CASSLAVNTGELFF.

The rearrangement joins TRBV2 to TRBJ2-4; 12 bases agree with TRBD1. V trimming: 2 bases; J trimming: 6 bases; junction bases outside the gene matches: 5. The CDR3 sequence is 16 residues long. CDR1 SNHLY and CDR2 FYNNEI come from the germline V gene. CDR3: CASSEMGQGALNIQYF. The DNA for the CDR3 is TGTGCCAGCAGTGAAATGGGACAGGGGGCTTTAAACATTCAGTACTTC.

The V gene is TRBV9, the J gene TRBJ1-3; D gene uncertain. V lost 2 bases and J 6 bases, leaving 3 bases between the germline ends. Germline CDR1 SGDLS, CDR2 YYNGEE. The CDR3 has 11 residues. The CDR3 DNA reads TGTGCCAGCAGCGTCTCAAACACCATATATTTT. As protein: CASSVSNTIYF.

This sequence joins TRBV2 and TRBJ1-3, with D unresolved. Germline loops: CDR1 SNHLY, CDR2 FYNNEI. Trimming left V 3 bases short and J 12 bases short, with 18 bases between. The CDR3 extends over 14 amino acids. Here the CDR3 reads CASSDPGGEDIIYF. The CDR3 DNA sequence: TGTGCCAGCAGTGACCCAGGTGGCGAAGACATCATATATTTT.

As to this clonotype: One end of the junction is discordant with germline, which a read error may explain. This sequence joins TRBV10-1 and TRBJ2-7; 9 bases align to TRBD1. The CDR3 has 14 amino acids. Germline-derived CDR1 and CDR2 are WNHNN and SYGVQD (reference sequence). The CDR3 region has the DNA TGTGCCATCAGTTTCGGACAGGGGCCTTACGAGCAGTACTTC. It encodes CAISFGQGPYEQYF.

Ten or more counts support this clonotype. This chain joins TRBV27 and TRBJ2-1, with TRBD2 matching over 7 bases. V lost 5 bases and J lost 8; bases outside the gene matches: 3. The CDR3 is 12 residues long. Germline lookup yields CDR1 MNHEY and CDR2 SMNVEV (reference sequence). CDR3 nucleotides: TGTGCCAGCAGTCAGACTAGCCATGAGCAGTTCTTC. Residues: CASSQTSHEQFF.

This chain joins TRBV5-8 and TRBJ2-3; perhaps D is TRBD1 or TRBD2 (5 bases each). Trimming cost V 4 bases and J 6 bases, with 9 bases left between them. Germline V gene lookup returns CDR1 SGHTS and CDR2 YDEGEE. This CDR3 spans 12 amino acids. The CDR3, as DNA: TGTGCCAGCAGCCCGTGGGGGGATACGCAGTATTTT. It yields the protein CASSPWGDTQYF.

This clonotype was counted at least ten times. Written as DNA, the CDR3 is TGCAGCGTTGAGTACAATGAGCAGTTCTTC. Encoded protein: CSVEYNEQFF. V gene TRBV29-1 combines with J gene TRBJ2-1; D gene unclear. V shed 3 bases and J shed 4 bases, with 1 base lying between them. The CDR3 consists of 10 residues. Germline CDR1 reads SQVTM; CDR2 reads ANQGSEA.

This clonotype was observed a single time. The V call is TRBV9, the J call TRBJ2-1; TRBD2 is a possible D gene (6 bases). The ends were cut back, 0 bases at V and 0 bases at J, with 13 bases in the middle. The CDR3 is 17 amino acids. Germline loops: CDR1 SGDLS, CDR2 YYNGEE. The CDR3 region has the DNA TGTGCCAGCAGCGTAGCTAGCGCGTTGAGCTCCTACAATGAGCAGTTCTTC. This sequence encodes CASSVASALSSYNEQFF. Full variable domain (rest looked up from reference TRBV9 and TRBJ2-1): DSGVTQTPKHLITATGQRVTLRCSPRSGDLSVYWYQQSLDQGLQFLIQYYNGEERAKGNILERFSAQQFPDLHSELNLSSLELGDSALYFCASSVASALSSYNEQFFGPGTRLTVL.

This clonotype was seen only a few times. The chain's CDR3 is CASSTSEGATYNEQFF. The CDR3 bases are TGTGCCAGCAGCACCAGTGAGGGGGCTACCTACAATGAGCAGTTCTTC. The rearrangement links TRBV7-9 to TRBJ2-1; 7 positions match TRBD1. This CDR3 comprises 16 residues. The V and J ends lost 5 bases and 2 bases, in that order; junction bases with no gene match: 9. Per the germline V gene, CDR1 is SEHNR and CDR2 is FQNEAQ (reference sequence).

This clonotype was counted at least ten times. V and J are TRBV9 and TRBJ2-1; 12 nucleotides line up with TRBD2. With 3 bases clipped from V and 5 bases from J, the junction kept 3 bases outside the gene matches. This CDR3 is 15 amino acids long. Germline V gene lookup returns CDR1 SGDLS and CDR2 YYNGEE. The DNA for the CDR3 is TGTGCCAGCAGCGCACTAGCGGGAGGCGACAATGAGCAGTTCTTC. Residues: CASSALAGGDNEQFF.

The chain is built from TRBV19 and TRBJ1-2; D is unclear. The germline V gene has CDR1 LNHDA and CDR2 SQIVND (reference sequence). The CDR3 contains 12 residues. Trimming cost V 6 bases and J 7 bases, with 12 bases left between them. CDR3: CASSPRAAGYTF. CDR3 coding DNA: TGTGCCAGTAGCCCGAGGGCAGCTGGCTACACCTTC.

The table lists this clonotype with a count of one. The CDR3 DNA sequence: TGCAGCGTTGGCTCGGGCAGGAGTAATGAAAAACTGTTTTTT. This encodes CSVGSGRSNEKLFF. The chain carries TRBV29-1 and TRBJ1-4; D gene uncertain. Germline V gives CDR1 SQVTM, CDR2 ANQGSEA. The ends were cut back, 4 bases at V and 4 bases at J, with 13 bases in the middle. The CDR3 contains 14 residues.

CDR3 amino acids: CSAPTSGSADTQYF. The CDR3 DNA is TGCAGTGCACCGACTAGCGGGAGCGCAGATACGCAGTATTTT. V usage is TRBV20-1 and J usage is TRBJ2-3; 12 bases line up with TRBD2. The germline V gene has CDR1 DFQATT and CDR2 SNEGSKA (reference sequence). The CDR3 loop spans 14 amino acids. V was clipped by 6 bases and J by 4 bases; unmatched bases: 5.